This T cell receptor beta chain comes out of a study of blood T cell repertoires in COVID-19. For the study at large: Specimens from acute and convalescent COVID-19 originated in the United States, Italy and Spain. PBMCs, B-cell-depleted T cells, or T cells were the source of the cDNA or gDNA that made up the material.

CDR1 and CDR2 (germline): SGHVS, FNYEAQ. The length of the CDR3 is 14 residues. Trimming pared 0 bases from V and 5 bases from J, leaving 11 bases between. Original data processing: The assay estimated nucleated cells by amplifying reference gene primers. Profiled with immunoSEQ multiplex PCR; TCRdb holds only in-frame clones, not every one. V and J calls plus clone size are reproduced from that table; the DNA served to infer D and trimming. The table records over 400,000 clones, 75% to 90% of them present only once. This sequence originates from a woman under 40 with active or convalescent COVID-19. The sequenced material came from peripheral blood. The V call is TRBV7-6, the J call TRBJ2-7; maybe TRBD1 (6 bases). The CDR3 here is CASSLAGALHEQYF. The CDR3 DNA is TGTGCCAGCAGCTTAGCGGGGGCTCTCCACGAGCAGTACTTC.